The entry below describes one T cell receptor (beta chain). The target of this receptor is not known. No base qualities exist here, and no much larger clone lies one base off it. Libraries were built with the immunoSEQ multiplex PCR assay. The immuneACCESS repertoire file appears here via TCRdb, limited to in-frame rearrangements. These files lack a portion of the clones; in checked studies, under half of the deficit traces to unresolved V genes, and the cause of the others is not known. Within this sample are approximately 12,000 clones, with under 85% of them counted one time only. About 15% of the sample goes to the ten largest clones. This sample was included in a study of technical replicates of blood from a handful of donors (dated by TCRdb to 2015 to 2018). Its CDR3 holds 19 amino acids, cysteine through phenylalanine. Here the CDR3 DNA is all that survives: 57 bases in frame from base 1.

The origin of this receptor is a human donor in good health. The chain was built from TRBV1 and TRBJ1-5; the table gives TRBD1 as D, unverified against the DNA. TRBV1 is flagged as a pseudogene. The sample consisted of PBMCs. The CDR3 in this case is CTSSQVGTRLKNSNQPQHF. Read as DNA, the sequence is TGCACCAGCAGCCAAGTGGGGACACGTCTAAAGAATAGCAATCAGCCCCAGCATTTT.